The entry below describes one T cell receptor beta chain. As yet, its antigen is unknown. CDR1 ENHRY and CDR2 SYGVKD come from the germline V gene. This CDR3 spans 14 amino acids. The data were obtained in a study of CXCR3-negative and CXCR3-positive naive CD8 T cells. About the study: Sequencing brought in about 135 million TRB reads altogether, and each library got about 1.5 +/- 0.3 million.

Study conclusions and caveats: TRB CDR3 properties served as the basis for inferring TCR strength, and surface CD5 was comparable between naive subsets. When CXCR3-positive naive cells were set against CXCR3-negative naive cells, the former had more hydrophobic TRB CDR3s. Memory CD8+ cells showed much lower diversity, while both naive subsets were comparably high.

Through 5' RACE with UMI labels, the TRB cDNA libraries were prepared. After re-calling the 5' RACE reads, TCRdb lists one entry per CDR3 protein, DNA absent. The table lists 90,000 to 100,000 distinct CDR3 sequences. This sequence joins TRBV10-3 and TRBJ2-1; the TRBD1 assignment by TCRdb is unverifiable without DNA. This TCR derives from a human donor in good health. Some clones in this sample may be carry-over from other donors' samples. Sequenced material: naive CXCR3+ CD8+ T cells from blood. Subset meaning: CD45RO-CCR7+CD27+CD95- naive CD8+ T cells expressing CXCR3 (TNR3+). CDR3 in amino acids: CAISTDRGGGEQFF.